One sample yielded the 21 T cell receptor beta chains listed below, sequenced in a study of shared clonotypes between healthy human individuals. Repertoires were generated with immunoSEQ multiplex PCR, while TCRdb's copy carries only in-frame clones and drops some. The sample has about 2,500,000 clones, over 85% seen once. Specimen: naive CD4+ T cells sorted from blood. Subset described: CD45RA+ positively selected. The receptors here all came from a man aged 18-30 years in good health.

V and J are TRBV4-1 and TRBJ1-4; TRBD1 matches at 10 bases. Germline-derived CDR1 and CDR2 are MGHRA and YSYEKL. V lost 2 bases and J lost 5; bases outside the gene matches: 8. The CDR3 covers 17 residues. The CDR3 DNA reads TGCGCCAGCAGCCAAACTGGCGCGGGACAGGGGAATGAAAAACTGTTTTTT. This sequence encodes CASSQTGAGQGNEKLFF.

The chain has TRBV5-6 and TRBJ2-7; no reliable D call. Germline V gene sequence: CDR1 SGHDT, CDR2 YYEEEE. V was shortened by 1 base and J by 4 bases, with 15 bases between the two germline ends. The CDR3 runs 15 residues. The CDR3 DNA reads TGTGCCAGCAGCTTGCTGCCCCAGGAAGGGTACGAGCAGTACTTC. It yields the protein CASSLLPQEGYEQYF.

This clone was detected once. The V gene is TRBV19, the J gene TRBJ1-2; no reliable D call. Deletions cut 1 base from V and 10 bases from J, with 10 bases between. The CDR3 totals 12 residues. Per germline, CDR1 LNHDA and CDR2 SQIVND (reference sequence). DNA for the CDR3: TGTGCCAGTAGTATAGGTGATCTGAACTACACCTTC. Amino acids: CASSIGDLNYTF.

The chain uses TRBV28 and TRBJ1-5, with D hard to call. Trimming shortened V by 5 bases and J by 11 bases, and 16 bases separated the two germline ends. The CDR3 totals 13 residues. Germline CDR1 is MDHEN and CDR2 is SYDVKM. CDR3 loop: CASSPVSIEAQHF. For the CDR3, the DNA is TGTGCCAGCAGTCCCGTCAGCATTGAAGCCCAGCATTTT.

This chain links TRBV5-1 with TRBJ1-1; the match to TRBD1 covers 7 bases. The CDR3 spans 14 residues. Germline V CDR1 and CDR2: SGHRS, YFSETQ. V lost 1 base to trimming and J lost 6 bases; unmatched junction nucleotides: 6. CDR3 residues: CASSLSDRVAEAFF. In DNA, the CDR3 is TGCGCCAGCAGCTTGAGTGACAGGGTGGCTGAAGCTTTCTTT. Full variable domain (remainder filled in from reference TRBV5-1 and TRBJ1-1): KAGVTQTPRYLIKTRGQQVTLSCSPISGHRSVSWYQQTPGQGLQFLFEYFSETQRNKGNFPGRFSGRQFSNSRSEMNVSTLELGDSALYLCASSLSDRVAEAFFGQGTRLTVV.

The chain has TRBV5-1 and TRBJ1-5; 8 bases fit TRBD1. Germline V gene lookup returns CDR1 SGHRS and CDR2 YFSETQ. The V gene end was trimmed by 4 bases and the J gene end by 5 bases; junction bases not matched to a gene: 5. This CDR3 region has 14 residues. CDR3 sequence (DNA): TGCGCCAGCAGCCCGGGACAGGAGGATCAGCCCCAGCATTTT. Amino acids: CASSPGQEDQPQHF.

For this clone: Distinct nucleotide sequences in the sample also encode this CDR3. This chain links TRBV18 with TRBJ2-1, with D unresolved. Trimming removed 1 base from V and 8 bases from J, with 6 bases in between. Germline V gives CDR1 KGHSH, CDR2 LQKENI. This CDR3 comprises 12 residues. CDR3 nucleotides: TGTGCCAGCTCACCACGTGGGGATGAGCAGTTCTTC. Translation: CASSPRGDEQFF. Full variable domain (outside the CDR3, taken from reference TRBV18 and TRBJ2-1): NAGVMQNPRHLVRRRGQEARLRCSPMKGHSHVYWYRQLPEEGLKFMVYLQKENIIDESGMPKERFSAEFPKEGPSILRIQQVVRGDSAAYFCASSPRGDEQFFGPGTRLTVL.

The chain is built from TRBV30 and TRBJ1-6; D unresolved. Trimming shortened V by 1 base and J by 0 bases, and 4 bases separated the two germline ends. Germline V gene lookup returns CDR1 GTSNPN and CDR2 SVGIG (reference sequence). The CDR3 is made up of 14 amino acids. CDR3 protein: CAWSGSSYNSPLHF. The CDR3 DNA reads as TGTGCCTGGAGTGGGAGCTCCTATAATTCACCCCTCCACTTT.

This clone was found once. The chain links TRBV6-5 to TRBJ1-1; D gene uncertain. The CDR3 runs to 15 residues. CDR1 is MNHEY, CDR2 SVGAGI, per germline. V was shortened by 4 bases and J by 4 bases, with 16 bases between the two germline ends. CDR3 coding DNA: TGTGCCAGCAGTTTTAACGGGGTTCAGTCCACTGAAGCTTTCTTT. Translated: CASSFNGVQSTEAFF.

The chain is built from TRBV2 and TRBJ2-3, with TRBD2 matching 8 bases. The junction had 4 bases not matched to a gene; V was cut back by 6 bases and J by 2 bases. From germline, CDR1 is SNHLY and CDR2 FYNNEI. CDR3 length equals 14 residues. CDR3 loop: CASRLAAYTDTQYF. CDR3 nucleotide sequence: TGTGCCAGCAGACTAGCGGCTTACACAGATACGCAGTATTTT.

For this clone: Other nucleotide sequences from this sample produce the same CDR3. This sequence joins TRBV5-4 and TRBJ2-7; the match to TRBD1 covers 7 bases. Germline loops: CDR1 SGHNT, CDR2 YYREEE (reference sequence). This CDR3 is 14 amino acids long. The V segment lost 0 bases and the J segment 2 bases; nucleotides outside the gene matches: 2. CDR3 residues: CASSLDRGPYEQYF. The CDR3 DNA sequence: TGTGCCAGCAGCTTGGACAGGGGACCCTACGAGCAGTACTTC.

The V call is TRBV5-6, the J call TRBJ2-7; 12 nucleotides align to TRBD2. The length of the CDR3 is 19 residues. V lost 0 bases and J lost 4; bases outside the gene matches: 14. Per the germline V gene, CDR1 is SGHDT and CDR2 is YYEEEE. In nucleotides, the CDR3 is TGTGCCAGCAGCTTGGGCCCGGGCCTAGCGGGAGGGACGGGTTACGAGCAGTACTTC. Translation gives CASSLGPGLAGGTGYEQYF. Drawing the rest from reference TRBV5-6 and TRBJ2-7, the complete variable domain is DAGVTQSPTHLIKTRGQQVTLRCSPKSGHDTVSWYQQALGQGPQFIFQYYEEEERQRGNFPDRFSGHQFPNYSSELNVNALLLGDSALYLCASSLGPGLAGGTGYEQYFGPGTRLTVT.

This clone was recorded only once. The J gene is TRBJ1-4, the V gene TRBV2, with a possible D match to TRBD1 (5 bases). V was cut by 7 bases and J by 8 bases, with 23 bases left in between. Germline-derived CDR1 and CDR2 are SNHLY and FYNNEI. The CDR3 loop spans 16 amino acids. CDR3 sequence: CASIRRGLGVVEKLFF. In DNA, the CDR3 is TGTGCCAGCATTAGAAGGGGTTTGGGAGTAGTAGAAAAACTGTTTTTT.

The chain joins TRBV6-1 to TRBJ2-7; 7 bases are a match to TRBD1. Germline lookup yields CDR1 MNHNS and CDR2 SASEGT. J lost 7 bases, V lost 6 bases, and 9 bases had no gene match. This CDR3 contains 13 residues. The CDR3: CASRAGTVGEQYF. In DNA form, the CDR3 reads TGTGCCAGCAGAGCCGGGACAGTGGGGGAGCAGTACTTC.

This clone occurred a few times. The rearrangement joins TRBV10-1 to TRBJ2-7; 10 positions agree with TRBD1. Germline CDR1 reads WNHNN; CDR2 reads SYGVQD (reference sequence). The CDR3 totals 13 residues. Germline trimming cut 4 bases from V and 6 bases from J; bases unmatched to any gene: 3. The chain's CDR3 is CASSGGTGVEQYF. The CDR3 DNA reads as TGCGCCAGCAGTGGCGGGACAGGGGTCGAGCAGTACTTC.

V and J are TRBV30 and TRBJ2-4; D possibly uses TRBD1 or TRBD2 (5 bases each). Trimming left V 7 bases short and J 2 bases short, with 18 bases between. Germline V gene lookup returns CDR1 GTSNPN and CDR2 SVGIG (reference sequence). The CDR3 runs to 15 residues. CDR3 residues: CAYTGLGLTKNIQYF. CDR3 DNA: TGTGCCTACACCGGACTGGGGCTAACCAAAAACATTCAGTACTTC.

About this clone: The sample contains more than one DNA sequence encoding this CDR3. V usage is TRBV18 and J usage is TRBJ2-7, with no clear D. The CDR3 extends over 13 amino acids. Germline assignment: CDR1 KGHSH and CDR2 LQKENI. V gave up 0 bases and J gave up 5 bases, with 8 bases separating them. The DNA of the CDR3 is TGTGCCAGCTCACCACCGACGGTAAACGAGCAGTACTTC. The encoded protein is CASSPPTVNEQYF.

CDR3 in amino acids: CASSLFGTGSNQPQHF. In DNA form, the CDR3 reads TGTGCCAGCAGTTTATTTGGGACAGGGAGCAATCAGCCCCAGCATTTT. The chain combines TRBV27 with TRBJ1-5; 9 bases are shared with TRBD1. The CDR3 length is 16 residues. V trimming: 1 base; J trimming: 1 base; junction bases outside the gene matches: 2. Germline V gene sequence: CDR1 MNHEY, CDR2 SMNVEV (reference sequence).

This sequence joins TRBV6-1 and TRBJ2-5; 10 bases map to TRBD2. Trimming removed 4 bases from V and 6 bases from J; junction bases left unmatched: 8. CDR1 is MNHNS, CDR2 SASEGT, per germline. This CDR3 comprises 15 residues. The CDR3, as DNA: TGTGCCAGCAGTGTCCAGCGGGAGGGCCCTCAGACCCAGTACTTC. Translation gives CASSVQREGPQTQYF.

As for this clone: Within the sample, other DNA sequences also encode this same CDR3. This chain joins TRBV11-2 and TRBJ1-2; D unclear. Per germline, CDR1 SGHAT and CDR2 FQNNGV. Trimming left V 3 bases short and J 1 base short, with 6 bases between. The CDR3 sequence is 13 residues long. The CDR3: CASSLELNYGYTF. CDR3 coding DNA: TGTGCCAGCAGCTTGGAACTTAACTATGGCTACACCTTC.

The rearrangement uses TRBV18 and TRBJ2-7, with TRBD2 matching over 8 bases. CDR3 length equals 15 residues. Looked up from germline, CDR1 is KGHSH and CDR2 is LQKENI. Unmatched junction bases numbered 10, after V lost 3 bases and J lost 6 bases. CDR3 sequence reads: CASSPAGAGASEQYF. The CDR3 nucleotides read TGTGCCAGCTCACCTGCGGGAGCGGGAGCCAGCGAGCAGTACTTC.